This TCR beta chain is drawn from a study of technical replicates of blood from four donors. This table comes from immunoSEQ multiplex PCR, and its TCRdb copy is limited to in-frame clones, with some not included. The sample carries more than 65,000 clones, about 95% recorded once. V trimming: 0 bases; J trimming: 6 bases; junction bases outside the gene matches: 5. Germline CDR1 reads SGHTA; CDR2 reads FQGNSA. This CDR3 has 15 residues. This receptor was obtained from a human donor in good health. Sample: T cells isolated from PBMCs. V is TRBV7-2 and J is TRBJ2-1, with 7 bases matching TRBD2. The CDR3 reads CASSLAGGKGNEQFF. In nucleotides, the CDR3 is TGTGCCAGCAGCTTAGCGGGGGGGAAAGGCAATGAGCAGTTCTTC.